The source of this T cell receptor (beta chain) is a study of blood T cell repertoires in COVID-19. Study as a whole: Acute and convalescent COVID-19 samples came from the United States, Italy and Spain. From T cells, B-cell-depleted T cells, or PBMCs came the material, which was cDNA or gDNA.

In the original analysis: Estimated nucleated cell counts came from reference gene primer amplification. Some clones are missing from TCRdb's copy, which holds only in-frame ones; the method was immunoSEQ multiplex PCR. The D gene and trimming were derived from the DNA, and the V and J assignments and clone size from that table. The data hold some 290,000 clones, with approximately 81% observed a single time. Germline CDR1 is GTSNPN and CDR2 is SVGIG (reference sequence). Trimming left V 3 bases short and J 3 bases short, with 6 bases between. This CDR3 is built from 12 residues. The sequenced sample was peripheral blood. This TCR derives from a woman aged 55-69 years with active or convalescent COVID-19. This sequence joins TRBV30 and TRBJ1-5, with D uncertain. CDR3 DNA sequence: TGTGCCTGGAGAGAGGTCAATCAGCCCCAGCATTTT. Residues: CAWREVNQPQHF.